This T cell receptor beta chain is from a study of cytomegalovirus exposure and HLA in healthy donors (dated by TCRdb to the late 2010s). Broadly, across the study: An earlier analysis of several hundred of the donors reported 250 to 300 Gb of sequence data and 117 million unique TCR beta sequences obtained from approximately 180 million T cells. Besides the first cohort of some 670 subjects, a separate validation cohort made up of roughly 120 different subjects was used. To predict cytomegalovirus infection status, the study combined high-throughput TCR immunosequencing, statistical association of individual TCRs with disease status, and machine learning. Every repertoire in the discovery cohort had been generated on one and the same sequencing platform. Among about 370 genotyped donors of the cohort, an average of approximately 240,000 unique TCR beta nucleotide sequences was sequenced per donor, of which 15% to 20% were non-productive. Typing coverage differed by locus: A, B, C, DRB1 and DQB1 were typed in roughly 629-630 donors, DQA1 in 500 to 550, DPA1 in 600 to 610, and DPB1 in 472. Of the 350 to 400 genotyped donors, about 84% fell in the genetic ancestry cluster associated with self-reported Caucasian donors. Rather than drawing on any new phenotypic data, the later analysis identified candidate immune exposures from TCR beta sequences and the way those sequences occurred across donors. In a later genetic analysis, genome-wide SNP genotypes for about 55% of the 666 donors were used, and that subset was treated as a discovery cohort. Both class I and class II loci were covered by HLA typing, at four-digit resolution. The study profiled the T cell repertoires of hundreds of subjects by immunosequencing and related them to cytomegalovirus serostatus. In an earlier analysis of 500 to 650 of the donors, high-throughput TCR beta sequencing was used to judge whether each TCR beta V gene segment behaved as functional or pseudogenic. Donor age, sex, ethnicity and CMV serostatus were collected together with the repertoire data. Because of strong linkage in the cohort, roughly five DR-DQ haplotypes were treated as single units for association and clustering. About 280 gigabases of sequencing data and tens of millions of unique TCR sequences made up an early release that covered over 550 HLA-typed donors. To study patterns of TCR occurrence, a later analysis re-analyzed previously published TCR beta repertoires from 700 or so donors and added high-resolution HLA genotyping. The study was designed to test whether signatures of past pathogen exposure could be identified by cataloging public T cell receptors.

What the study reported, not specific to this receptor: Linkage disequilibrium might explain the correlated functional status among segregating V segments, but an unknown experimental factor could not be excluded. In an earlier analysis of roughly 560 of the donors, most TCR beta V segments were observed in productive rearrangements about 87% or about 30% of the time, broadly matching IMGT annotations. V-gene and J-gene trimming of TCR beta chains was associated with a missense DCLRE1C variant in a later genetic analysis, and the association was replicated in an independent cohort. Some IMGT-functional V segments, including TRBV6-2 and TRBV6-3, could not be told apart with the 87-base-pair reads, so those segments were excluded. The authors suggested that the approach could potentially be generalized to other disease states and immunological phenotypes. In vitro tests confirmed that a few of the cytomegalovirus-associated TCR beta chains recognize cytomegalovirus antigens. A further reported finding was that TCR beta sequences accurately predicted the HLA-A and HLA-B alleles for most subjects in the first cohort. About 17 rarely observed V segments, including chromosome 9 orphons, were excluded from the earlier analysis of almost 600 of the donors because counts were too low. A later analysis associated 15,000 to 20,000 TCR beta sequences with specific HLA alleles at a false discovery rate of 0.05. According to a later analysis, most CMV-associated TCR beta chains appeared to be HLA-restricted, and the HLA associations seemed to be driven largely by CMV exposure. When HLA alleles, especially DR and DQ, strongly co-occurred, attributing TCR associations to individual alleles was difficult. A cluster of highly shared sequence variants was judged likely to be a technical artifact of the sequencing pipeline. The presence/absence analyses assumed that sequencing depth was roughly uniform across donors, and that assumption may not be true. In a later analysis, the rate of TCR association differed among HLA loci, with DRB1 alleles having the most associated TCRs and HLA-C alleles having the fewest. A total of 150 or so TCR beta chains were listed by the study as associated with cytomegalovirus. Because HLA typing was missing for some donors at each locus, association tests included only the typed subset. In a later analysis, HLA-associated TCR beta chains were found to be more clonally expanded and to have lower generation probabilities than equally common non-associated chains. While some public TCRs were present in many individuals, most TCR sequences turned up only very rarely across donors. In both the original and validation cohorts, the classifier was reported to diagnose cytomegalovirus status with high specificity and sensitivity. For the cohort, immune exposure information was limited to CMV serostatus. Several of the top co-occurrence clusters appeared to be linked to parvovirus B19, influenza, CMV and Epstein-Barr virus, according to a later analysis. The cohort was sequenced for TCR beta chains only, and without alpha or paired-chain data the features that could be detected were limited. According to a later genetic analysis, donors in an Asian-associated ancestry cluster had fewer N-insertions in productive TCRs than the approximately 690-donor mean.

This clone was counted only a few times. No antigen is known for it. Base quality data are lacking; no much larger clone is found one base away. The germline V gene yields SGDLS for CDR1 and YYNGEE for CDR2. Measured from the cysteine to the phenylalanine, the CDR3 is 16 residues long. Just CDR3 DNA is preserved here, 48 bases in frame from base 1. V ends up 4 bases short and J 0 bases short, with an unmatched junction base count of 8. The library was generated by the immunoSEQ multiplex PCR assay. For the multiplex PCR, a mixture combining 60 forward primers for TCR Vbeta segments and 13 reverse primers for TCR Jbeta segments was used. A multiplex PCR assay on genomic DNA amplified the CDR3 region of rearranged TCR beta genes. On the Illumina HiSeq System, the amplified TCR beta libraries were sequenced as 87-base-pair reads. Per the authors' processing: A later analysis tallied 80 million to 95 million unique TCR beta chains across the roughly 610 repertoires, and about 10 million of those chains were shared by two or more donors. A nearest-neighbor algorithm error-corrected the raw reads and collapsed the reads into unique sequences, merging closely related sequences to remove PCR and sequencing errors. V, D and J gene segments were assigned by aligning CDR3 sequences to IMGT reference sequences. Each retained sequence needed at least a six-nucleotide match to both a V gene segment and a J gene segment. A rearrangement was called productive if the CDR3 had no stop codons and remained in frame with V and J, and every other rearrangement was called non-productive. CDR3 was defined by IMGT convention, running from the second conserved V-encoded cysteine to the conserved J-encoded phenylalanine. Sequences without an unambiguous match to a single V gene segment were excluded from the earlier analysis of approximately 560 of the donors. In an earlier analysis of around 600 of the donors, V segments were called functional above 56.7% productive rearrangements and were called segregating when the between-donor standard deviation exceeded 5%. A statistical classification framework was built for diagnosing cytomegalovirus status from the catalog of TCR beta chain sequences. V and J gene assignment, in a later analysis, came from comparing TCR nucleotide sequences with IMGT/GENE-DB human TR gene sequences. The TCRdist pipeline was used in a later analysis to assign CDR3 sequences and most-parsimonious VDJ recombination scenarios. In a later analysis, each TCR beta chain was defined by its CDR3 amino acid sequence together with its V-gene family, and reads lacking a unique V-gene family were excluded. As a way to deal with suspected cross-contamination and a sequencing artifact, a later analysis dropped hundreds of nucleotide sequences that were highly shared and had low generation probability. In a later analysis, a clonal expansion index was calculated for each public chain from normalized within-repertoire ranks of inferred template counts. In a later analysis, generation probabilities were computed with a VDJ recombination model fitted to out-of-frame rearrangements, and the resulting probabilities were checked against IGoR. A later analysis scored TCR-TCR, TCR-HLA and TCR-CMV co-occurrence with hypergeometric tests, applying a repertoire-size bias correction to TCR pairs. A later analysis estimated false discovery rates by permuting HLA or CMV assignments 20 times. A later analysis grouped co-occurring TCRs with DBSCAN, adding TCRdist sequence similarity when clustering within HLA-allele-positive subsets. Repertoires with fewer than 30,000 or more than 120,000 public chains, plus five repertoires with anomalous nucleotide sharing, were excluded from co-occurrence clustering. As stored in TCRdb, this immuneACCESS dataset retains in-frame rearrangements with V and J assigned. A fraction of the clones does not appear; measured against another copy, unresolved V genes explain less than half of the discrepancy, and the remainder lacks a known reason. V and J calls and clone size come straight from that table; D and trimming were deduced from the DNA. Recorded for this sample are about 170,000 clones; roughly 80% of them occurred a single time. In total, the top ten clones hold approximately 2% of the sample.

The cohort consisted of 650 to 850 healthy bone marrow donors. Cohort members were all nominally healthy when sampled, although unrecorded immune exposures were likely present. The donor was CMV seronegative and was included in the group of about 350 seronegative cohort members. Each donor provided a peripheral blood sample, and peripheral blood mononuclear cells were used for TCR beta sequencing. Genomic DNA was extracted from the blood cell samples with the Qiagen DNeasy Blood Extraction Kit. The chain employs TRBV9 and TRBJ2-3, and 7 junction bases match TRBD2. The source of this sequence is a female donor in good health and CMV-seronegative. Sequenced material: PBMCs. The CDR3 amino acid sequence is: CASSPATSTSTDTQYF. The sequence in DNA is TGTGCCAGCAGCCCCGCGACTAGCACTAGCACAGATACGCAGTATTTT.